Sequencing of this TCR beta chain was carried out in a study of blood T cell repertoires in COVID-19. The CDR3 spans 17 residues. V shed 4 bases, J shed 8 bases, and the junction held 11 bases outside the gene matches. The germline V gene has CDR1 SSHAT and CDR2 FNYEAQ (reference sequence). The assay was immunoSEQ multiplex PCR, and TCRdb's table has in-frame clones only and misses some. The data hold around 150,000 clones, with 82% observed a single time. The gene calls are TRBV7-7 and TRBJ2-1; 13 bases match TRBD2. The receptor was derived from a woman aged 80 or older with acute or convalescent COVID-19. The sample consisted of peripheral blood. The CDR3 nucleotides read TGTGCCAGCAGCTCCGGACTAGCGGGAGTGGGGGCCCATGAGCAGTTCTTC. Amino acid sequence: CASSSGLAGVGAHEQFF.